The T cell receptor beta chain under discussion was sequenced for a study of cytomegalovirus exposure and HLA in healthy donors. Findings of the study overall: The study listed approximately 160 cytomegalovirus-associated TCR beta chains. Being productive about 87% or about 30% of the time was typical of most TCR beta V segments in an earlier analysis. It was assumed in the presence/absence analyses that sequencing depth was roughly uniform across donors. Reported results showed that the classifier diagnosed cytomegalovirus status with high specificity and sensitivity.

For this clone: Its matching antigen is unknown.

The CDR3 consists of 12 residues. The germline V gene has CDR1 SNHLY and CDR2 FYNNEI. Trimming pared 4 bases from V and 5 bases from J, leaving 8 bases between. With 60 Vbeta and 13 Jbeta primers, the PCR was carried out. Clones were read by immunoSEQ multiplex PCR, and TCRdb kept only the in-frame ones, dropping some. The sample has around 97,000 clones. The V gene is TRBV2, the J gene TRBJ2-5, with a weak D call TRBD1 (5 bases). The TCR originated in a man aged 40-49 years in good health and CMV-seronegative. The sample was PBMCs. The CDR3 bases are TGTGCCAGCAGTGTTGGGGCCGAGACCCAGTACTTC. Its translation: CASSVGAETQYF.